This is a list of T cell receptor beta chains from one sample in a study of T cells in Graves' hyperthyroidism and ophthalmopathy. TCRdb passed the multiplex PCR reads through MiXCR, listing each CDR3 protein once. The profile shows about 720,000 distinct CDR3 sequences, roughly 20% of them singletons. Sample: blood. These receptors came from a woman in her forties or fifties with Graves' hyperthyroidism that later progressed to Graves' ophthalmopathy. The CDR3 runs from the conserved cysteine through the conserved F or W. The D gene is left open where the match is weak. The size entry is marked missing in some rows and otherwise reads once, few, many or a size class.

- TRBJ2-3 TRBV5-6 - TGTGCCAGCAGCTCGGGACTGCGGGACACAGATACGCAGTATTTT CASSSGLRDTDTQYF
TRBD2 TRBJ2-3 TRBV4-2 few TGTGCCAGCAGCCAGTACAAAACGGGGGGGCCCACAGATACGCAGTATTTT CASSQYKTGGPTDTQYF
- TRBJ2-1 TRBV30 many TGTGCCTGGAGTCCCGAAGGAAATGAGCAGTTCTTC CAWSPEGNEQFF
TRBD1 TRBJ2-7 TRBV19 - TGTGCCAGTAGTATGGACAGGGCCCCGTCCTACGAGCAGTACTTC CASSMDRAPSYEQYF
TRBD1 TRBJ2-7 TRBV6-1 few TGTGCCAGCACCAGAGACAGGGCCTACGAGCAGTACTTC CASTRDRAYEQYF
- TRBJ1-2 TRBV6-4 few TGTGCCAGCAGTGACTCTCCACAGGGTATTGGTGGCTACACCTTC CASSDSPQGIGGYTF
- TRBJ2-7 TRBV4-2 - TGTGCCAGCAGCCAAGATTTTAGTATTCAGGGGCCGATAACCTACGAGCAGTACTTC CASSQDFSIQGPITYEQYF
TRBD2 TRBJ2-3 TRBV20-1 few TGCAGTGCTAGGAATCGACTAGCGGGGGTACCTAGCACAGATACGCAGTATTTT CSARNRLAGVPSTDTQYF
- TRBJ1-2 TRBV3-1 many TGTGCCAGCAGCCAACCGGGACTCAACTATGGCTACACCTTC CASSQPGLNYGYTF
- TRBJ1-5 TRBV6-9 - TGTGCCAGCAGTTACGGAGCGGGGGATCTTAGGCCCCAGCATTTT CASSYGAGDLRPQHF
TRBD1 TRBJ1-4 TRBV6-5 few TGTGCCAGCAGTTACAGGACAGGGGGTGAAAAACTGTTTTTT CASSYRTGGEKLFF
- TRBJ2-7 TRBV2 many TGTGCCAGCAGTGAAGCCCAAGGAACTCAGGTGTCCGAGCAGTACTTC CASSEAQGTQVSEQYF
- TRBJ1-3 TRBV7-2 few TGTGCCAGCAGCCGAGAATTACAGGGCACCATATATTTT CASSRELQGTIYF
TRBD1 TRBJ1-5 TRBV7-2 - TGTGCCAGCAGCTTAGCCGGGACAGATAGCAATCAGCCCCAGCATTTT CASSLAGTDSNQPQHF
TRBD1 TRBJ1-5 TRBV7-2 - TGTGCCAGCAGTCGAGCAGGGGGCCCTCAGCCCCAGCATTTT CASSRAGGPQPQHF
TRBD2 TRBJ2-3 TRBV14 few TGTGCCAGCAGCCAAGTAGCGGGGACCCGAGATACGCAGTATTTT CASSQVAGTRDTQYF
- TRBJ1-4 TRBV2 many TGTGCCAGCAGCGCTCGGGGGGCGGATGAAAAACTGTTTTTT CASSARGADEKLFF
- TRBJ2-5 TRBV6-2/TRBV6-3 - TGTGCCAGCAGGCAGACAGGCGGAGAGACCCAGTACTTC CASRQTGGETQYF
TRBD2 TRBJ2-5 TRBV10-1 - TGCGCCAGCAGTGAGCCGGGAGGGGAGACCCAGTACTTC CASSEPGGETQYF
TRBD2 TRBJ2-2 TRBV11-2 once TGTGCCTGCAGCTTAGCGGGGGGCAACACCGGGGAGCTGTTTTTT CACSLAGGNTGELFF
TRBD2 TRBJ2-2 TRBV4-2 - TGTGCCAGCAGCCGCCGTTGGGGACTAGCGGGGGGGACCGGGGAGCTGTTTTTT CASSRRWGLAGGTGELFF
- TRBJ2-5 TRBV20-1 many TGCAGTGCTCTCTGGAAAGAGACCCAGTACTTC CSALWKETQYF
- TRBJ2-2 TRBV29-1 few TGCAGCGTTGACAACCGGGACCGTCAAGGTTCGAACACCGGGGAGCTGTTTTTT CSVDNRDRQGSNTGELFF
- TRBJ1-5 TRBV20-1 few TGCAGTGCCCTGCGGGGGGTCCAGGGGAATCAGCCCCAGCATTTT CSALRGVQGNQPQHF
- TRBJ1-5 TRBV4-1 many TGCGCCAGCAGCCATGGAGGTGGCAATCAGCCCCAGCATTTT CASSHGGGNQPQHF
- TRBJ1-4 TRBV30 few TGTGCCTGGAGTGTCAAGGGAAGTGAAAAACTGTTTTTT CAWSVKGSEKLFF
- TRBJ1-6 TRBV6-1 few TGTGCCAGCAGTACCGACAGAGATTCACCCCTCCACTTT CASSTDRDSPLHF
- TRBJ2-1 TRBV7-9 many TGTGCCAGCAGCTCCTCCGGGAATGAGCAGTTCTTC CASSSSGNEQFF
- TRBJ1-2 TRBV29-1 - TGCAGCGTTCCTGCGTGGGTTGACGGCTACACCTTC CSVPAWVDGYTF
- TRBJ1-1 TRBV28 many TGTGCCAGCAGTTTGGGGATCGGAGACAACACTGAAGCTTTCTTT CASSLGIGDNTEAFF
- TRBJ1-2 TRBV9 few TGTGCCAGCTACTCAGTACATGGGGATAAGGGCTACACCTTC CASYSVHGDKGYTF
- TRBJ1-5 TRBV19 few TGTGCCAGCTTAGACGGGACAAGACATCATCAGCCCCAGCATTTT CASLDGTRHHQPQHF
- TRBJ2-1 TRBV3-1 many TGTGCCAGCAGCCAAGATTGGCGGGGCTCCTACAATGAGCAGTTCTTC CASSQDWRGSYNEQFF
TRBD1 TRBJ2-5 TRBV6-2/TRBV6-3 - TGTGCCAGCAGTTACTTCGCCCTGGCAGGGGGACAAGAGACCCAGTACTTC CASSYFALAGGQETQYF
TRBD2 TRBJ2-2 TRBV7-3 few TGTGCCAGCAGCTTAGGTCTAGCGGGGGGCCACGGACCCGGGGAGCTGTTTTTT CASSLGLAGGHGPGELFF
- TRBJ1-5 TRBV4-1 few TGCGCCAGCAGCCAATTCGACAGTAGCAATCAGCCCCAGCATTTT CASSQFDSSNQPQHF
- TRBJ1-2 TRBV6-5 - TGTGCCAGCAGCAACTCGGGCCTCTCCTATGGCTACACCTTC CASSNSGLSYGYTF
- TRBJ1-2 TRBV27 few TGTGCCAGCAGCCCCAGGGAGAAGAACTATGGCTACACCTTC CASSPREKNYGYTF
- TRBJ1-6 TRBV15 - TGTGCCACCAGCAGTGCCCGGGCAGCCTTATCACCCCTCCACTTT CATSSARAALSPLHF
TRBD1 TRBJ1-5 TRBV20-1 - TGCAGTGCTAGAGATGCGGGACAGGGACCTAGCAATCAGCCCCAGCATTTT CSARDAGQGPSNQPQHF
- TRBJ2-2 TRBV3-1 many TGTGCCAGCAGCCTTCCGACTAGCACCGGGGAGCTGTTTTTT CASSLPTSTGELFF
- TRBJ1-2 TRBV12-3/TRBV12-4 - TGTGCCAGCAGCAAGGGGTTCGGCTATGGCTACACCTTC CASSKGFGYGYTF
TRBD2 TRBJ2-7 TRBV10-3 few TGTGCCATCAAGAGTAGCGGGGGGGTCCCCTACGAGCAGTACTTC CAIKSSGGVPYEQYF
- TRBJ1-5 TRBV29-1 - TGCAGCGTTTTAAATCAGCCCCAGCATTTT CSVLNQPQHF
TRBD1 TRBJ2-3 TRBV3-1 many TGTGCCAGCAGCCTAAATTGGGGACAGGGGGCTGGAGATACGCAGTATTTT CASSLNWGQGAGDTQYF
TRBD1 TRBJ1-6 TRBV28 many TGTGCCAGCAGTCCACCGACAGGGAAAAATTCACCCCTCCACTTT CASSPPTGKNSPLHF
- TRBJ1-1 TRBV20-1 many TGCAGTGCTAGTCGGGGCCGAAACACTGAAGCTTTCTTT CSASRGRNTEAFF
- TRBJ2-6 TRBV9 - TGTGCCAGCAGCGTAGTTTTTAGCGGACGCGCCACTGGGGCCAACGTCCTGACTTTC CASSVVFSGRATGANVLTF
TRBD2 TRBJ2-5 TRBV7-6 few TGTGCCAGCAGCTTAGGACTAGCGGGGGGCACAAAAGAGACCCAGCACTTC CASSLGLAGGTKETQHF
- TRBJ2-3 TRBV3-1 - TGTGCCAGCAGCCAAGGCCCGCCGGGTGAGAGCACAGATACGCAGTATTTT CASSQGPPGESTDTQYF
- TRBJ1-2 TRBV20-1 few TGCAGTGCAGTTCAGAGGTCTAACTATGGCTACACCTTC CSAVQRSNYGYTF
- TRBJ1-2 TRBV7-9 - TGTGCCAGCAGCTCCGCTGGGGACGACACCTTC CASSSAGDDTF